This TCR beta chain was captured in a study of shared clonotypes between healthy human individuals. TCRdb keeps only in-frame clones here, not all; method: immunoSEQ multiplex PCR. The sample lists some 580,000 clones, 95% to 98% seen once, with approximately 0.33% in the top ten. V was trimmed by 1 base and J by 0 bases, leaving 10 bases between them. The CDR3 is 15 residues long. Germline V lookup: CDR1 MGHRA, CDR2 YSYEKL. The naive CD8 fraction comprised CD45RO-negative cells positively selected for CCR7 and excluded terminally differentiated effector memory CD45RA+ cells. The chain has TRBV4-1 and TRBJ2-7, with D uncertain. The TCR comes from a young man in good health. The source material was naive CD8+ T cells sorted from blood. The CDR3, as DNA: TGCGCCAGCAGCCAAGGGGCGGTTAGCTCCTACGAGCAGTACTTC. Its translation: CASSQGAVSSYEQYF.